This T cell receptor (beta chain) was documented in a study of OX40 agonist ivuxolimab in advanced cancers. Study details: It was ivuxolimab, an agonistic anti-OX40 (CD134) antibody, that patients were treated with. Of the participants, about 40% had some prior anti-PD-1, anti-PD-L1 or anti-CTLA-4 therapy, which was allowed.

The CDR3 has 14 amino acids. Germline V gene sequence: CDR1 ENHRY, CDR2 SYGVKD. V was clipped by 7 bases and J by 0 bases, with 10 bases between them. This table comes from immunoSEQ multiplex PCR, and its TCRdb copy is limited to in-frame clones, with some not included. The table has 73,000 or so clones, 88% seen once. Sequencing used CD4+ or CD8+ T cells sorted from blood, obtained in a trial of the OX40 agonist ivuxolimab. The source is an adult with an advanced solid tumor such as melanoma, head and neck, liver or kidney cancer. The chain joins TRBV10-3 to TRBJ2-1; tentative D call: TRBD2 (6 bases). The CDR3: CAINLGGSYNEQFF. In DNA, the CDR3 is TGTGCCATCAATTTGGGAGGCTCCTACAATGAGCAGTTCTTC.